This is a list of T cell receptor beta chains from one sample in a study of Ad26.COV2.S vaccination and SARS-CoV-2 variants. Clones were sequenced by immunoSEQ multiplex PCR, and TCRdb holds only the in-frame ones, with some missing. This table has over 250,000 clones, around 87% appearing once. This sample comprised peripheral blood, obtained in a trial of Ad26.COV2.S vaccine versus placebo. The receptors were sampled from a person between 18 and 65 years old who received the Ad26.COV2.S COVID-19 vaccine or a placebo. CDR3s include the opening cysteine and the closing phenylalanine or tryptophan. A D gene is named only where the DNA matches it firmly. Some rows have no size entry. The others give once, few or many, or a class for an expanded clone.

size	V	J	D	CDR3	DNA
-	TRBV5-1	TRBJ1-5	-	CASSIGSNQPQHF	TGCGCCAGCAGTATCGGTAGCAATCAGCCCCAGCATTTT
-	TRBV4-2	TRBJ2-1	TRBD2	CASRLLAGGSNEQFF	TGTGCCAGCAGACTACTAGCGGGAGGGTCCAATGAGCAGTTCTTC
-	TRBV7-9	TRBJ2-3	-	CASSLTASTDTQYF	TGTGCCAGCAGCCTCACCGCTAGCACAGATACGCAGTATTTT
once	TRBV4-2	TRBJ2-3	TRBD2	CASSQETSGTDTQYF	TGTGCCAGCAGCCAAGAGACTAGCGGCACAGATACGCAGTATTTT
-	TRBV2	TRBJ1-5	-	CASSANQPQHF	TGTGCCAGCAGCGCCAATCAGCCCCAGCATTTT
-	TRBV5-1	TRBJ2-1	-	CASSSSGDEQFF	TGCGCCAGCAGCTCTAGTGGAGATGAGCAGTTCTTC
-	TRBV7-9	TRBJ2-7	-	CASSSARTAGYEQYF	TGTGCCAGCAGTTCGGCCCGGACAGCTGGCTACGAGCAGTACTTC
once	TRBV27	TRBJ1-1	-	CASSRHGGAGTEAFF	TGTGCCAGCAGCCGACACGGGGGGGCTGGCACTGAAGCTTTCTTT
-	TRBV4-2	TRBJ2-1	-	CASSQERRGNEQFF	TGTGCCAGCAGCCAAGAAAGAAGGGGGAATGAGCAGTTCTTC
-	TRBV4-1	TRBJ2-7	TRBD2	CASSQPRLAGDYEQYF	TGCGCCAGCAGCCAGCCAAGGCTAGCGGGGGACTACGAGCAGTACTTC
-	TRBV10-3	TRBJ1-6	-	CAISESLGISPLHF	TGTGCCATCAGTGAGTCGCTGGGGATTTCACCCCTCCACTTT
-	TRBV6-6	TRBJ2-5	-	CASIKDSDSQETQYF	TGTGCCAGCATCAAAGATAGCGATTCCCAAGAGACCCAGTACTTC
-	TRBV19	TRBJ1-3	-	CASSFLAGNTIYF	TGTGCCAGTAGTTTCCTTGCCGGAAACACCATATATTTT
-	TRBV29-1	TRBJ2-1	TRBD1	CSATGTGYNEQFF	TGCAGCGCCACCGGGACAGGGTACAATGAGCAGTTCTTC
-	TRBV6-5	TRBJ1-2	-	CASSYSVEKSIDGYTF	TGTGCCAGCAGTTACTCGGTTGAGAAATCTATAGATGGCTACACCTTC
once	TRBV10-3	TRBJ2-1	-	CAISDGDLQFF	TGTGCCATCAGTGATGGGGACTTGCAGTTCTTC
-	TRBV7-6	TRBJ2-3	TRBD2	CASSLDSGSLPGTQYF	TGTGCCAGCAGCTTAGATAGCGGGAGTCTCCCGGGGACGCAGTATTTT
-	TRBV5-6	TRBJ1-1	TRBD1	CASSFLPLTGRGGEAFF	TGTGCCAGCAGCTTTCTTCCGTTGACAGGGAGGGGCGGTGAAGCTTTCTTT
-	TRBV7-9	TRBJ1-2	-	CASSFSDFYGYTF	TGTGCCAGCAGCTTCTCTGATTTCTATGGCTACACCTTC
-	TRBV6-1	TRBJ2-7	-	CASSEGMGYEQYF	TGTGCCAGCAGTGAAGGGATGGGGTACGAGCAGTACTTC
-	TRBV24-1	TRBJ2-5	-	CATSEAGQGRETQYF	TGTGCCACCAGTGAAGCCGGCCAGGGCCGGGAGACCCAGTACTTC
-	TRBV7-9	TRBJ2-7	-	CASSSEGILYEQYF	TGTGCCAGCAGCTCCGAGGGGATACTGTACGAGCAGTACTTC
-	TRBV19	TRBJ1-5	-	CASSPKRGQGWDQPQHF	TGTGCCAGTAGTCCCAAAAGGGGCCAGGGATGGGATCAGCCCCAGCATTTT
-	TRBV6-5	TRBJ2-3	TRBD1	CASSYSKGQSYTQYF	TGTGCCAGCAGTTACTCGAAGGGACAGAGTTATACGCAGTATTTT
once	TRBV5-1	TRBJ2-2	-	CASSPLGQGRTGELFF	TGCGCCAGCAGCCCCCTTGGGCAGGGAAGGACCGGGGAGCTGTTTTTT
-	TRBV28	TRBJ1-6	-	CASSLIDDNSPLHF	TGTGCCAGCAGTTTAATAGATGATAATTCACCCCTCCACTTT
once	TRBV2	TRBJ2-7	TRBD2	CASSDLQRERHEQYF	TGTGCCAGCAGTGATCTCCAGCGGGAGAGGCACGAGCAGTACTTC
once	TRBV7-2	TRBJ2-3	TRBD2	CASSSPGGSGGELDTQYF	TGTGCCAGCAGCTCCCCCGGAGGAAGCGGGGGGGAGTTAGATACGCAGTATTTT
-	TRBV27	TRBJ1-3	-	CASSLGVPGNTIYF	TGTGCCAGCAGTTTAGGGGTCCCTGGAAACACCATATATTTT
-	TRBV6-2/TRBV6-3	TRBJ1-3	-	CASSSSGGNTIYF	TGTGCCAGCAGTTCTTCAGGTGGAAACACCATATATTTT
-	TRBV27	TRBJ2-5	-	CASSGPRSDSLTRETQYF	TGTGCCAGCAGTGGGCCTCGATCGGACAGCTTAACCAGGGAGACCCAGTACTTC
-	TRBV9	TRBJ1-1	TRBD1	CASSQGVNTEAFF	TGTGCCAGCAGCCAGGGGGTGAACACTGAAGCTTTCTTT
-	TRBV3-1/TRBV3-2	TRBJ1-2	TRBD1	CASSQGRTGVGYTF	TGTGCCAGCAGCCAAGGCCGGACAGGGGTAGGCTACACCTTC
-	TRBV7-9	TRBJ2-7	-	CASSNTPEQYF	TGTGCCAGCAGCAATACACCCGAGCAGTACTTC
once	TRBV10-3	TRBJ2-1	-	CAISKARAYNEQFF	TGTGCCATCAGTAAAGCGAGGGCCTACAATGAGCAGTTCTTC
-	TRBV30	TRBJ1-2	TRBD1	CAQDRDRGQQNGYTF	TGTGCTCAAGACCGGGACAGGGGGCAGCAGAATGGCTACACCTTC
-	TRBV9	TRBJ2-7	TRBD1	CASSQTPDRDYEQYF	TGTGCCAGCAGCCAAACTCCGGACAGGGACTACGAGCAGTACTTC
-	TRBV30	TRBJ2-3	-	CAWQRQNTDTQYF	TGTGCCTGGCAAAGACAGAACACAGATACGCAGTATTTT
-	TRBV6-1	TRBJ2-2	TRBD2	CASSGTGTIQAGELFF	TGTGCCAGCAGTGGAACCGGGACTATTCAGGCCGGGGAGCTGTTTTTT
once	TRBV2	TRBJ1-2	TRBD1	CASSYRQGQGYTF	TGTGCCAGCAGTTATCGACAGGGACAGGGCTACACCTTC
-	TRBV6-2/TRBV6-3	TRBJ2-7	-	CASSKTIPSSYEQYF	TGTGCCAGCAGTAAGACCATTCCGAGCTCCTACGAGCAGTACTTC
-	TRBV19	TRBJ1-1	TRBD1	CASGTGGSNTEAFF	TGTGCCAGTGGGACAGGGGGTAGCAACACTGAAGCTTTCTTT
-	TRBV19	TRBJ1-2	TRBD1	CASSMTGTDGYTF	TGTGCCAGTAGTATGACAGGGACGGATGGCTACACCTTC
-	TRBV12-3/TRBV12-4	TRBJ2-1	TRBD2	CASGASGGQFF	TGTGCCAGCGGCGCCAGCGGGGGGCAGTTCTTC